Below are 10 T cell receptor beta chains sequenced from a single sample in a study of shared clonotypes between healthy human individuals. The assay was immunoSEQ multiplex PCR, and TCRdb's table has in-frame clones only and misses some. The profile shows roughly 510,000 clones, 75% to 80% of them singletons. The specimen was PBMCs. These receptors came from a woman in her thirties or forties in good health. Some clones in this sample may be carry-over from other donors' samples.

The CDR3, as DNA: TGTGCCAGCAGCAACCAGACGAATCAGCCCCAGCATTTT. Its protein is CASSNQTNQPQHF. The chain combines TRBV7-9 with TRBJ1-5, with unresolved D. The CDR3 is 13 residues long. V dropped 5 bases and J dropped 4 bases, with 9 bases sitting between them. Germline lookup yields CDR1 SEHNR and CDR2 FQNEAQ (reference sequence).

The chain has TRBV29-1 and TRBJ2-5, with D maybe TRBD2 (6 bases). Germline assignment: CDR1 SQVTM and CDR2 ANQGSEA. Trimming took 4 bases from V and 5 from J, leaving 17 bases between them. The CDR3 has 14 residues. The CDR3: CSVAKTRGFETQYF. In DNA form, the CDR3 reads TGCAGCGTTGCCAAGACTAGAGGATTTGAGACCCAGTACTTC.

The chain combines TRBV5-1 with TRBJ2-7; 12 nucleotides match TRBD2. Germline lookup yields CDR1 SGHRS and CDR2 YFSETQ. The CDR3 length is 15 residues. V gave up 4 bases and J gave up 6 bases; unmatched junction bases: 8. The CDR3, as DNA: TGCGCCAGCAGCCCGAGACTAGCGGGAGCGGTCGAGCAGTACTTC. This translates into CASSPRLAGAVEQYF.

The CDR3 DNA reads as TGCGCCAGCAGCTTGAATCAGCAAGAGACCCAGTACTTC. Translated, it gives CASSLNQQETQYF. J is TRBJ2-5 and V is TRBV5-1, with unresolved D. V was cut by 1 base and J by 2 bases, with 6 bases left in between. CDR3 size: 13 residues. Germline V gene data show CDR1 as SGHRS and CDR2 as YFSETQ. Supplemented by reference TRBV5-1 and TRBJ2-5, the full variable domain reads KAGVTQTPRYLIKTRGQQVTLSCSPISGHRSVSWYQQTPGQGLQFLFEYFSETQRNKGNFPGRFSGRQFSNSRSEMNVSTLELGDSALYLCASSLNQQETQYFGPGTRLLVL.

The chain couples TRBV30 to TRBJ2-5; the D gene is possibly TRBD1 (6 bases). This CDR3 is 15 amino acids long. V lost 0 bases to trimming and J lost 4 bases, with 15 bases between them. The germline V gene has CDR1 GTSNPN and CDR2 SVGIG (reference sequence). The CDR3 nucleotides read TGTGCCTGGAGTGTGGTTCAGGGGCGCGGAGAGACCCAGTACTTC. It codes for CAWSVVQGRGETQYF.

The chain links TRBV7-9 to TRBJ2-1; D unresolved. Trimming took off 2 bases at V and 0 bases at J, with 14 bases between the two ends. The CDR3 contains 17 residues. Germline lookup yields CDR1 SEHNR and CDR2 FQNEAQ (reference sequence). CDR3 nucleotide sequence: TGTGCCAGCAGCTTAACGGGCAGCGAGAGCTCCTACAATGAGCAGTTCTTC. As protein: CASSLTGSESSYNEQFF.

The CDR3: CASSLSGLDEKLFF. CDR3 DNA sequence: TGTGCCAGCAGTTTAAGCGGGTTAGACGAAAAACTGTTTTTT. The chain combines TRBV28 with TRBJ1-4; no definite D call. Germline loops: CDR1 MDHEN, CDR2 SYDVKM. The V end lost 2 bases, the J end lost 8 bases, and 12 bases lay between the germline ends. The CDR3 is made up of 14 amino acids.

The chain links TRBV5-1 to TRBJ2-5, with D possibly being TRBD2 (5 bases). V dropped 2 bases and J dropped 1 base, with 9 bases sitting between them. This CDR3 comprises 14 residues. Germline lookup yields CDR1 SGHRS and CDR2 YFSETQ. CDR3 residues: CASSLTSFQETQYF. CDR3 DNA: TGCGCCAGCAGCTTAACTAGTTTCCAAGAGACCCAGTACTTC.

The chain has TRBV5-4 and TRBJ1-2; the D gene is possibly TRBD1 (5 bases). The V gene's germline CDR1 is SGHNT and CDR2 YYREEE (reference sequence). Trimming stripped 4 bases from V and 2 bases from J, with 15 bases between. There are 15 residues in the CDR3. The CDR3 nucleotides read TGTGCCAGCAGCCCGTGGCAGGGAAGGAACTATGGCTACACCTTC. This sequence encodes CASSPWQGRNYGYTF.

V is TRBV28 and J is TRBJ1-5, with D possibly being TRBD1 (5 bases). The V end lost 6 bases, the J end lost 5 bases, and 8 bases lay between the germline ends. The CDR3 runs to 12 residues. Looked up from germline, CDR1 is MDHEN and CDR2 is SYDVKM. CDR3 in DNA: TGTGCCAGCAGGAGGGGTTATCAGCCCCAGCATTTT. Translated: CASRRGYQPQHF.